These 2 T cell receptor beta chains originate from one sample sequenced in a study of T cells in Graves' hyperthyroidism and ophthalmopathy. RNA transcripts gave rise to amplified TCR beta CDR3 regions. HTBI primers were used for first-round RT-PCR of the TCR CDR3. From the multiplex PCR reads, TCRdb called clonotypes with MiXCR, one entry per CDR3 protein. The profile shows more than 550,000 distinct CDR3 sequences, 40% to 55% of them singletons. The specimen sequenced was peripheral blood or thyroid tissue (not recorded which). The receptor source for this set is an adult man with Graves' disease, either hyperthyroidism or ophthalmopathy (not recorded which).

CDR3 residues: CASNGGTGRGNTIYF. The CDR3 bases are TGTGCCAGCAATGGCGGGACAGGGCGAGGAAACACCATATATTTT. The chain carries TRBV7-9 and TRBJ1-3; 9 positions match TRBD1. Looked up from germline, CDR1 is SEHNR and CDR2 is FQNEAQ (reference sequence). CDR3 size: 15 residues. V lost 7 bases and J lost 4; bases outside the gene matches: 8.

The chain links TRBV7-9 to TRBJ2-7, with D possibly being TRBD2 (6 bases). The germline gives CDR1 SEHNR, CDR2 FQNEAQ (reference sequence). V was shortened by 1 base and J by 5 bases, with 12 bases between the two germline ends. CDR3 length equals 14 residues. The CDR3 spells CASSLVGGMDEQYF. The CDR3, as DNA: TGTGCCAGCAGCTTAGTGGGCGGGATGGACGAGCAGTACTTC.